This TCR beta chain is drawn from a study of control samples from healthy donors and cancer patients. The CDR3 has 14 amino acids. Trimming left V 3 bases short and J 7 bases short, with 17 bases between. Germline CDR1 and CDR2: SGHRS and YFSETQ. The protocol was immunoSEQ multiplex PCR, while the TCRdb copy is restricted to in-frame clones and leaves out a portion. Among some 250,000 clones listed, roughly 80% were seen once. This sequence originates from an older woman with lung cancer. This chain joins TRBV5-1 and TRBJ2-7; possible D gene TRBD2, 6 bases. What was sequenced was PBMCs. This CDR3 is CASSSTGLGGEQYF. The CDR3 region has the DNA TGCGCCAGCAGCTCGACGGGACTCGGTGGGGAGCAGTACTTC.